This T cell receptor beta chain originates from a study of neurological immune-mediated disorders. Trimming cost V 1 base and J 3 bases; bases outside gene matches: 8. CDR3 size: 16 residues. Germline values: CDR1 SGHRS, CDR2 YFSETQ. MiXCR, run by TCRdb on the 5' RACE reads, gives a single entry per CDR3 protein. The sample lists about 78,000 distinct CDR3 sequences; approximately 5% were seen once. This clonotype was seen at least ten times. This chain links TRBV5-1 with TRBJ2-7; 9 nucleotides agree with TRBD2. The TCR originated in a woman aged 25 to 39 with multiple sclerosis. Sequencing was carried out using PBMCs. CDR3 DNA sequence: TGCGCCAGCAGCTTGAGTTCTAGCGGGACTATCTACGAGCAGTACTTC. It yields the protein CASSLSSSGTIYEQYF.